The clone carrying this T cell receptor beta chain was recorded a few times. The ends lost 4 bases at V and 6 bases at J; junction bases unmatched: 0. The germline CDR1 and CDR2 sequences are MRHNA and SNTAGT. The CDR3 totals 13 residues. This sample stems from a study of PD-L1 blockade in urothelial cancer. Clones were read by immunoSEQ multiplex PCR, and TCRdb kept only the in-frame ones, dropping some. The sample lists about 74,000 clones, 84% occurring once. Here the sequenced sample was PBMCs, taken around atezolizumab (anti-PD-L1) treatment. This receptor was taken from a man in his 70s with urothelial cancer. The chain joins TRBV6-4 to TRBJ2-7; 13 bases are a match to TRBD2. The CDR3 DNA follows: TGTGCCAGCAGTGGGACTAGCGGGAGCGAGCAGTACTTC. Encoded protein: CASSGTSGSEQYF.